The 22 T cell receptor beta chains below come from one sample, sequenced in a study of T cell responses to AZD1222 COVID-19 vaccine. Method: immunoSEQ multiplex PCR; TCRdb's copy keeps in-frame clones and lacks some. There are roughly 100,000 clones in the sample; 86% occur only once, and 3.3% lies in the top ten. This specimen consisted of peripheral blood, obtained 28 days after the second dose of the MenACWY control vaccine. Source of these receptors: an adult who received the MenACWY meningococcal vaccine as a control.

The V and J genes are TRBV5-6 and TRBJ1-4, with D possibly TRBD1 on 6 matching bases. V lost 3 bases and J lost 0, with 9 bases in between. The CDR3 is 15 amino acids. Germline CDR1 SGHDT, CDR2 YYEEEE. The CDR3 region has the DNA TGTGCCAGCAGCTGGGGACAAACAACTAATGAAAAACTGTTTTTT. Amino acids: CASSWGQTTNEKLFF. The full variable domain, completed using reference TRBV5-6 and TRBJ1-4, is DAGVTQSPTHLIKTRGQQVTLRCSPKSGHDTVSWYQQALGQGPQFIFQYYEEEERQRGNFPDRFSGHQFPNYSSELNVNALLLGDSALYLCASSWGQTTNEKLFFGSGTQLSVL.

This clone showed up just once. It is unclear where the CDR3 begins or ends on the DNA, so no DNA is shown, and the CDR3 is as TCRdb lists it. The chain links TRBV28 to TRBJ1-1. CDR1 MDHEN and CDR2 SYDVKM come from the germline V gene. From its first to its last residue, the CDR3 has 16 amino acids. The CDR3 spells CASSSSGAKGLTEAFF.

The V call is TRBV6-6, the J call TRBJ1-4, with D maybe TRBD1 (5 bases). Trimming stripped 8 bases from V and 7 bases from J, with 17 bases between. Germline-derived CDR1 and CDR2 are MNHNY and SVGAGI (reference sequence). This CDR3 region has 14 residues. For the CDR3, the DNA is TGTGCCAGCTCACCCCCCAACCAGGGTGAAAAACTGTTTTTT. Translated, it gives CASSPPNQGEKLFF.

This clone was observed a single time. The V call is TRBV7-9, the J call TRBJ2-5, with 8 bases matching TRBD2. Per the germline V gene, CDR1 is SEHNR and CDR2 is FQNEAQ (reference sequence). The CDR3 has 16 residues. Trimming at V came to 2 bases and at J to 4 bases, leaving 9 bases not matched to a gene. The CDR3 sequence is CASSLPIAGFGETQYF. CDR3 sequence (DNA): TGTGCCAGCAGCTTACCTATAGCGGGGTTCGGAGAGACCCAGTACTTC. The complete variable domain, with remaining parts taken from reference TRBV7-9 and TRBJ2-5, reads DTGVSQNPRHKITKRGQNVTFRCDPISEHNRLYWYRQTLGQGPEFLTYFQNEAQLEKSRLLSDRFSAERPKGSFSTLEIQRTEQGDSAMYLCASSLPIAGFGETQYFGPGTRLLVL.

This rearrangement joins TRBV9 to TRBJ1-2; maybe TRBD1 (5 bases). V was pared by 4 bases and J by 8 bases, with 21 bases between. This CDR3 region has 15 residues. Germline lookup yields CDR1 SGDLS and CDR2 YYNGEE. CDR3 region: CASSPRRQNARGYTF. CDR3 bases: TGTGCCAGCAGCCCAAGAAGACAGAATGCTAGGGGCTACACCTTC.

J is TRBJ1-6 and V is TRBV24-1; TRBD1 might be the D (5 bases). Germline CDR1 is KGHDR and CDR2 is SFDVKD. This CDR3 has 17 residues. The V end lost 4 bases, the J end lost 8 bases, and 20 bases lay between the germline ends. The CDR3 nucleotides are TGTGCCACCAGTGACCCATCGGAAGGGGAGGGAGATTCACCCCTCCACTTT. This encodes CATSDPSEGEGDSPLHF.

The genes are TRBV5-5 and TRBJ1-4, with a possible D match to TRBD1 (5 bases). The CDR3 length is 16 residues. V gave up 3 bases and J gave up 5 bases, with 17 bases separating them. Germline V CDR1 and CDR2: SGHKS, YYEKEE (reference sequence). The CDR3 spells CASSYRTGTQNEKLFF. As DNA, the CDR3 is TGTGCCAGCAGCTACCGGACCGGGACCCAGAATGAAAAACTGTTTTTT.

The chain's CDR3 is CASSRHLAGAMDIQYF. CDR3 nucleotide sequence: TGTGCCAGCAGTCGACACCTCGCAGGGGCGATGGACATTCAGTACTTC. V is TRBV6-2 or TRBV6-3 and J is TRBJ2-4; D may be TRBD1 (6 bases). Germline CDR1 MNHEY, CDR2 SVGEGT. V was cut by 5 bases and J by 8 bases, with 22 bases left in between. This CDR3 spans 16 amino acids.

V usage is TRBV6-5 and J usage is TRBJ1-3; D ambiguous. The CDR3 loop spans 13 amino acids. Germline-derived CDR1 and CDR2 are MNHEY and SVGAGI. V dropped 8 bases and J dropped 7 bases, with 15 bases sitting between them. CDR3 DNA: TGTGCCAGCTGGGCCTTGAGGATGAACACCATATATTTT. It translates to CASWALRMNTIYF.

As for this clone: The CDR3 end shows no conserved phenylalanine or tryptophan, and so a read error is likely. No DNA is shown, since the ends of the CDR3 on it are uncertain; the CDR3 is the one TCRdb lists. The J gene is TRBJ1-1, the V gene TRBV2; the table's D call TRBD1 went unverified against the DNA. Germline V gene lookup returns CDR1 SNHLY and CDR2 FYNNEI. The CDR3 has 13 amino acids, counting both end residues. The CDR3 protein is CASSEDHRVTLPP.

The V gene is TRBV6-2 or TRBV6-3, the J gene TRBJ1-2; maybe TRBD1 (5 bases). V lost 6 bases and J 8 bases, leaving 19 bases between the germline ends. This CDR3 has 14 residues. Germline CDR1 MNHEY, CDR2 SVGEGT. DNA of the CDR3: TGTGCCAGCAGCCCCGTCGACGGCCGGGGGGGCTACACCTTC. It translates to CASSPVDGRGGYTF.

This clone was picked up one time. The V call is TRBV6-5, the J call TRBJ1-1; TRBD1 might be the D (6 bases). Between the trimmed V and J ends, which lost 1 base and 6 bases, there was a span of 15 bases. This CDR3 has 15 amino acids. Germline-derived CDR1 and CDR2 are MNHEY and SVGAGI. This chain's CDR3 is CASSYFPPRGAEAFF. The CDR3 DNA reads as TGTGCCAGCAGTTACTTCCCCCCCAGGGGCGCTGAAGCTTTCTTT.

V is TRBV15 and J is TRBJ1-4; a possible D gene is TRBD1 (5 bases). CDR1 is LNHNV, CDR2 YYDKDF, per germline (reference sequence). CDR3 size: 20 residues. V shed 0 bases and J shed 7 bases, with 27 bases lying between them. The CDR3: CATSRDRGARPGPGGEKLFF. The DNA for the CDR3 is TGTGCCACCAGCAGAGATCGCGGTGCTCGGCCGGGGCCTGGCGGTGAAAAACTGTTTTTT.

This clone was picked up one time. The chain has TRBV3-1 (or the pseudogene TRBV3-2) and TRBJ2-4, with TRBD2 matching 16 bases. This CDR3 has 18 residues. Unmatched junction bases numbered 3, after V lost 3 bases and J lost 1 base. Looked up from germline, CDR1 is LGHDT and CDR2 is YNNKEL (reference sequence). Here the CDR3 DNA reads TGTGCCAGCAGCCAGGGACTAGCGGGGGGGCGGGCCAAAAACATTCAGTACTTC. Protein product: CASSQGLAGGRAKNIQYF.

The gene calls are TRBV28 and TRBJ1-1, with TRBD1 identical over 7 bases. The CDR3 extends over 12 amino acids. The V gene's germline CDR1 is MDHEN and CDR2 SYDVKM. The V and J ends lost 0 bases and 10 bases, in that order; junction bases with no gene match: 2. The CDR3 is CASSLWAGGAFF. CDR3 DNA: TGTGCCAGCAGTTTATGGGCAGGGGGAGCTTTCTTT.

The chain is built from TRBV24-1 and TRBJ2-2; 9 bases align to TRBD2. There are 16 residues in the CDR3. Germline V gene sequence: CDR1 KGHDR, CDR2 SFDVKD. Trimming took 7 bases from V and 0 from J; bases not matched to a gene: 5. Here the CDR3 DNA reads TGTGCCACCAGCGGCTTAGCGGGGGCGAACACCGGGGAGCTGTTTTTT. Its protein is CATSGLAGANTGELFF.

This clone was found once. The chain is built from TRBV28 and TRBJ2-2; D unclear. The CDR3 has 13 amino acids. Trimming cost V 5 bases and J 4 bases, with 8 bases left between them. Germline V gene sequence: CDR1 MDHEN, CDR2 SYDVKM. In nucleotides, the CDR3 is TGTGCCAGCAGTCATGAGAGCACCGGGGAGCTGTTTTTT. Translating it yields CASSHESTGELFF.

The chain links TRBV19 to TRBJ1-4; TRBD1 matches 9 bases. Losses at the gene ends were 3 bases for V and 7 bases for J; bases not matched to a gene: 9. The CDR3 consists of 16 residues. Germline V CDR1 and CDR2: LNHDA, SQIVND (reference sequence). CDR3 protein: CASSIGTGGVGEKLFF. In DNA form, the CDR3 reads TGTGCCAGTAGTATCGGAACAGGGGGCGTCGGTGAAAAACTGTTTTTT.

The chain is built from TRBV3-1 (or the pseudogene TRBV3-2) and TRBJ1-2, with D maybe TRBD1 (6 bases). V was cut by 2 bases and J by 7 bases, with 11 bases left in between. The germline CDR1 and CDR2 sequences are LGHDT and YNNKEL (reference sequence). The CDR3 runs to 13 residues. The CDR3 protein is CASSQLGGGGYTF. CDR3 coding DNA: TGTGCCAGCAGCCAACTTGGGGGCGGTGGCTACACCTTC.

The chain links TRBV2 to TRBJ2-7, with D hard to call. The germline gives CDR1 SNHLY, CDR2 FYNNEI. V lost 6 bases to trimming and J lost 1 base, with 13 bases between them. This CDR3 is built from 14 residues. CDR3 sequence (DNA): TGTGCCAGCAGCCGGCAGGCAGCTTCCTACGAGCAGTACTTC. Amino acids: CASSRQAASYEQYF.

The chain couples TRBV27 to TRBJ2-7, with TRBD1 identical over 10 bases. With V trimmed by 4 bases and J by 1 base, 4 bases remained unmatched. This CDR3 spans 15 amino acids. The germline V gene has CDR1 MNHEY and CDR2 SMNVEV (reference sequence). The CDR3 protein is CASSSWTGGSYEQYF. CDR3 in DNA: TGTGCCAGCAGTTCTTGGACAGGGGGGTCCTACGAGCAGTACTTC.

For the CDR3, the DNA is TGTGCCAGTAGTGCCCTACGGGGGACAGGGACTTCACCCCTCCACTTT. Translated: CASSALRGTGTSPLHF. This chain links TRBV19 with TRBJ1-6; 9 bases match TRBD1. Germline V lookup: CDR1 LNHDA, CDR2 SQIVND (reference sequence). This CDR3 contains 16 residues. V lost 5 bases and J lost 9; bases outside the gene matches: 11.